The clone carrying this TCR beta chain was seen once. Other DNA sequences in this sample translate to the same CDR3. Germline lookup yields CDR1 SNHLY and CDR2 FYNNEI. The CDR3 contains 11 residues. V dropped 6 bases and J dropped 3 bases, with 6 bases sitting between them. This sample was included in a study of blood T cell repertoires in COVID-19. Clones were read by immunoSEQ multiplex PCR, and TCRdb kept only the in-frame ones, dropping some. The table has over 35,000 clones, roughly nine tenths seen once. This rearrangement joins TRBV2 to TRBJ2-7; tentative D call: TRBD1 (6 bases). The sequenced sample was peripheral blood. This sequence originates from a woman aged 25 to 39 in a cohort sampled during active COVID-19. The CDR3: CASSRGYEQYF. DNA of the CDR3: TGTGCCAGCAGCAGGGGCTACGAGCAGTACTTC.